One and the same sample provided the 20 T cell receptor beta chains below, sequenced in a study of CD4 T cells in relation to SARS-CoV-2 and coronaviruses. CD4+ T cells from unexposed donors were obtained before the COVID-19 pandemic (2011-2018). The cells were cultured for around ten days before CD4+ T cells were isolated. For these TCRs, the target antigens are not known. TCRdb's table, derived via immunoSEQ multiplex PCR, lists solely in-frame clones and lacks some. The sample shows about 12,000 clones, 69% of them seen only once. The sequenced material came from CD4+ T cells from PBMCs, cultured in vitro. These receptors all stem from a human donor in good health.

The rearrangement uses TRBV12-2 and TRBJ2-2; TRBD2 is the table's D call and was not checked against the DNA. TRBV12-2 is listed as a pseudogene. This CDR3 is 15 amino acids long. CDR3 nucleotide sequence: TGTGCAAGTCACCCAGGAGCGGGAGTTACCGGGGAGCTGTTTTTT. Translation gives CASHPGAGVTGELFF.

The V call is TRBV5-4, the J call TRBJ1-5; D call uncertain. CDR1 is SGHNT, CDR2 YYREEE, per germline (reference sequence). The CDR3 spans 14 residues. V was clipped by 2 bases and J by 1 base, with 7 bases between them. The DNA of the CDR3 is TGTGCCAGCAGCTTCCAGGAAAGCAATCAGCCCCAGCATTTT. The encoded protein is CASSFQESNQPQHF. Full variable domain (outside the CDR3, taken from reference TRBV5-4 and TRBJ1-5): ETGVTQSPTHLIKTRGQQVTLRCSSQSGHNTVSWYQQALGQGPQFIFQYYREEENGRGNFPPRFSGLQFPNYSSELNVNALELDDSALYLCASSFQESNQPQHFGDGTRLSIL.

The V gene is TRBV5-6, the J gene TRBJ2-1; 9 bases are shared with TRBD1. Germline values: CDR1 SGHDT, CDR2 YYEEEE. V was pared by 1 base and J by 5 bases, with 7 bases of the junction left unmatched. The CDR3 is made up of 16 amino acids. CDR3 sequence reads: CASSLNAGQGDNEQFF. The CDR3 region has the DNA TGTGCCAGCAGCTTGAATGCGGGACAGGGTGACAATGAGCAGTTCTTC.

This chain joins TRBV30 and TRBJ1-6; perhaps TRBD1 as D (6 bases). The CDR3 contains 15 residues. Germline CDR1 reads GTSNPN; CDR2 reads SVGIG (reference sequence). V lost 2 bases, J lost 9 bases, and 17 bases lay in between. In DNA, the CDR3 is TGTGCCTGGAGTCCAAAGGGGGGAGGGGGTTCACCCCTCCACTTT. Protein product: CAWSPKGGGGSPLHF.

This chain uses TRBV20-1 with TRBJ1-1, with D possibly being TRBD1 (6 bases). The CDR3 loop spans 14 amino acids. The germline V gene encodes CDR1 DFQATT and CDR2 SNEGSKA (reference sequence). Trimming removed 3 bases from V and 3 bases from J, with 14 bases in between. CDR3 loop: CSASGGAGDTEAFF. The CDR3 DNA reads TGCAGTGCTAGTGGGGGGGCTGGGGACACTGAAGCTTTCTTT.

This clone is a singleton in its sample. V and J are TRBV5-1 and TRBJ1-2; 9 bases agree with TRBD1. Germline trimming cut 6 bases from V and 6 bases from J; bases unmatched to any gene: 6. Germline lookup yields CDR1 SGHRS and CDR2 YFSETQ. The CDR3 contains 13 residues. The CDR3 DNA follows: TGCGCCAGCACAACAGGGGGCAAGGATGGCTACACCTTC. As protein: CASTTGGKDGYTF.

The chain combines TRBV29-1 with TRBJ1-3, with D hard to call. V was shortened by 0 bases and J by 4 bases, with 7 bases between the two germline ends. In germline, CDR1 is SQVTM, CDR2 ANQGSEA. The length of the CDR3 is 13 residues. The CDR3 DNA is TGCAGCGTTGAAGAAGGCGCAGGAAACACCATATATTTT. This translates into CSVEEGAGNTIYF.

This clone was detected once. V and J are TRBV23-1 and TRBJ2-5; TRBD1 agrees at 8 bases. TRBV23-1 is an ORF; its function is uncertain. Germline trimming cut 0 bases from V and 6 bases from J; bases unmatched to any gene: 3. The CDR3 spans 14 residues. CDR3: CASSQSTGEKTQYF. The CDR3 nucleotides read TGCGCCAGCAGTCAATCGACAGGGGAGAAGACCCAGTACTTC.

The rearrangement links TRBV3-1 (or the pseudogene TRBV3-2) to TRBJ2-7; the D is unclear. The length of the CDR3 is 12 residues. Germline CDR1 LGHDT, CDR2 YNNKEL (reference sequence). Trimming took off 4 bases at V and 6 bases at J, with 10 bases between the two ends. CDR3 in amino acids: CASSLPLGEQYF. CDR3 coding DNA: TGTGCCAGCAGCCTCCCCCTTGGCGAGCAGTACTTC.

This clone is medium-sized by share. The chain recombines TRBV3-1 (or the pseudogene TRBV3-2) with TRBJ1-1; no reliable D call. The germline CDR1 and CDR2 sequences are LGHDT and YNNKEL (reference sequence). The CDR3 spans 14 residues. Between the trimmed V and J ends, which lost 3 bases and 0 bases, there was a span of 8 bases. Here the CDR3 DNA reads TGTGCCAGCAGCCATGGCAATATGAACACTGAAGCTTTCTTT. This codes for CASSHGNMNTEAFF.

This clone showed up just once. The chain uses TRBV29-1 and TRBJ2-7; 13 nucleotides agree with TRBD2. There are 17 residues in the CDR3. Germline V gene sequence: CDR1 SQVTM, CDR2 ANQGSEA. Trimming removed 2 bases from V and 1 base from J; junction bases left unmatched: 8. CDR3 sequence: CSVETPTSGRVSYEQYF. The DNA of the CDR3 is TGCAGCGTTGAAACTCCCACTAGCGGGAGGGTATCCTACGAGCAGTACTTC.

The chain couples TRBV27 to TRBJ2-1, with no clear D. The length of the CDR3 is 15 residues. Germline CDR1 and CDR2: MNHEY and SMNVEV (reference sequence). Deletions cut 2 bases from V and 4 bases from J, with 12 bases between. The CDR3 reads CASSLRSRPYNEQFF. Written as DNA, the CDR3 is TGTGCCAGCAGTTTAAGGTCCCGCCCTTACAATGAGCAGTTCTTC.

The V gene is TRBV11-3, the J gene TRBJ2-2; tentative D call: TRBD1 (6 bases). V dropped 5 bases and J dropped 6 bases, with 16 bases sitting between them. Germline values: CDR1 SGHNT, CDR2 YENEEA. The CDR3 is 15 residues long. The CDR3 region has the DNA TGTGCCAGCAGCCCCTCAGGGGTATGGGCCGGGGAGCTGTTTTTT. This gives the protein CASSPSGVWAGELFF. The variable domain in full, with the rest retrieved from reference TRBV11-3 and TRBJ2-2, is EAGVVQSPRYKIIEKKQPVAFWCNPISGHNTLYWYLQNLGQGPELLIRYENEEAVDDSQLPKDRFSAERLKGVDSTLKIQPAELGDSAVYLCASSPSGVWAGELFFGEGSRLTVL.

This chain joins TRBV9 and TRBJ2-1, with 11 bases fitting TRBD2. V lost 0 bases, J lost 0 bases, and 11 bases stayed unmatched. The length of the CDR3 is 20 residues. Germline CDR1 reads SGDLS; CDR2 reads YYNGEE. This chain's CDR3 is CASSVEGLAGGFSSYNEQFF. The DNA of the CDR3 is TGTGCCAGCAGCGTAGAAGGGCTAGCGGGAGGCTTTAGCTCCTACAATGAGCAGTTCTTC.

The chain combines TRBV15 with TRBJ2-5; no clear D. The CDR3 extends over 14 amino acids. Per the germline V gene, CDR1 is LNHNV and CDR2 is YYDKDF (reference sequence). V lost 1 base to trimming and J lost 4 bases, with 10 bases between them. The CDR3 is CATSRGGWGETQYF. In nucleotides, the CDR3 is TGTGCCACCAGCAGAGGGGGTTGGGGAGAGACCCAGTACTTC. Based on the CDR3 plus reference TRBV15 and TRBJ2-5, the full variable domain is DAMVIQNPRYQVTQFGKPVTLSCSQTLNHNVMYWYQQKSSQAPKLLFHYYDKDFNNEADTPDNFQSRRPNTSFCFLDIRSPGLGDTAMYLCATSRGGWGETQYFGPGTRLLVL.

The genes are TRBV24-1 and TRBJ1-1, with 12 positions matching TRBD1. Per the germline V gene, CDR1 is KGHDR and CDR2 is SFDVKD. Trimming cost V 5 bases and J 7 bases; bases outside gene matches: 4. CDR3 length equals 14 residues. For the CDR3, the DNA is TGTGCCACCAGTGCGGGACAGGGGGCAGGTGAAGCTTTCTTT. Protein sequence: CATSAGQGAGEAFF.

The chain couples TRBV19 to TRBJ2-7; 9 bases align to TRBD2. With 6 bases clipped from V and 2 bases from J, the junction kept 5 bases outside the gene matches. CDR3 length: 14 residues. Germline CDR1 and CDR2: LNHDA and SQIVND (reference sequence). CDR3 loop: CASRMTSGAYEQYF. DNA of the CDR3: TGTGCCAGTAGAATGACTAGCGGAGCCTACGAGCAGTACTTC.

V gene TRBV18 combines with J gene TRBJ2-1, with TRBD2 identical over 12 bases. Per the germline V gene, CDR1 is KGHSH and CDR2 is LQKENI. V lost 4 bases and J lost 7; bases outside the gene matches: 5. The length of the CDR3 is 15 residues. In DNA form, the CDR3 reads TGTGCCAGCTCACGACTAGCGGGAGACGTGAATGAGCAGTTCTTC. Translated: CASSRLAGDVNEQFF.

This chain links TRBV6-5 with TRBJ2-3; TRBD2 matches at 11 bases. V shed 6 bases and J 3 bases; nucleotides not matched to a gene: 5. The CDR3 consists of 15 residues. CDR1 and CDR2 (germline): MNHEY, SVGAGI. This chain's CDR3 is CASSVAGGGTDTQYF. The CDR3 DNA sequence: TGTGCCAGCAGCGTAGCGGGAGGGGGAACAGATACGCAGTATTTT.

Note on this clone: A read error may account for a junction end that differs from germline. Here the CDR3 DNA reads TGTGCCAGCAGGGAAGGGACAGGGGGCACCGGGGAGCTGTTTTTT. Translated: CASREGTGGTGELFF. The chain has TRBV2 and TRBJ2-2; TRBD1 agrees at 11 bases. CDR1 is SNHLY, CDR2 FYNNEI, per germline. The CDR3 sequence is 15 residues long. Based on the CDR3 plus reference TRBV2 and TRBJ2-2, the full variable domain is EPEVTQTPSHQVTQMGQEVILRCVPISNHLYFYWYRQILGQKVEFLVSFYNNEISEKSEIFDDQFSVERPDGSNFTLKIRSTKLEDSAMYFCASREGTGGTGELFFGEGSRLTVL.